These T cell receptor beta chains were read from a single sample in a study of human T cells and chemical hapten exposure. TCRdb re-called the RACE reads through MiXCR, storing one row per CDR3 protein. This sample has around 300,000 distinct CDR3 sequences, with 4.5% to 7% found just once. Sequencing was performed on whole blood, taken in connection with sensitization to the hapten diphenylcyclopropenone (DPC). The receptors were sampled from a woman between 18 and 29 years old with alopecia areata. Some clones in this sample may be carry-over from other donors' samples. The CDR3 runs from the conserved cysteine through the conserved F or W. Each record gives: D gene, V gene, J gene, clone size, CDR3 protein, CDR3 DNA. A D gene is named only where the DNA matches it firmly. Size tells how often a clone was seen (once, few, many) or the class of an expanded clone, and some rows leave it out.

TRBD2,TRBV2,TRBJ2-6,few,CASSGGGRIVLTF,TGTGCCAGCAGTGGCGGGGGGCGCATCGTCCTGACTTTC
-,TRBV9,TRBJ2-7,-,CASSPPWGLEEQYF,TGTGCCAGCAGCCCACCGTGGGGGTTAGAAGAGCAGTACTTC
-,TRBV9,TRBJ1-3,many,CASSRSGTGNTIYF,TGTGCCAGCAGCCGATCAGGGACTGGAAACACCATATATTTT
TRBD1,TRBV29-1,TRBJ2-3,many,CSVEGTEPSTDTQYF,TGCAGCGTGGAAGGGACAGAACCTAGCACAGATACGCAGTATTTT
-,TRBV6-2/TRBV6-3,TRBJ2-1,few,CASSYLLSDLSSYNEQFF,TGTGCCAGCAGTTACTTGCTTTCCGATCTATCCTCCTACAATGAGCAGTTCTTC
TRBD1,TRBV10-3,TRBJ1-2,-,CAISESTGTESLLHYGYTF,TGTGCCATCAGTGAGTCGACAGGGACAGAATCGCTACTCCACTATGGCTACACCTTC
-,TRBV5-1,TRBJ2-5,many,CASSAGASSETQYF,TGCGCCTCGTCCGCGGGGGCCTCCTCAGAGACCCAGTACTTC
-,TRBV20-1,TRBJ1-5,few,CSARDGGVRGNQPQHF,TGCAGTGCTAGAGACGGGGGGGTTAGAGGCAATCAGCCCCAGCATTTT
TRBD2,TRBV4-1,TRBJ2-7,many,CASSQDGLAGGYEQYF,TGCGCCAGCAGCCAAGATGGGCTAGCGGGGGGGTACGAGCAGTACTTC
-,TRBV5-1,TRBJ1-1,-,CASSLSSANTEAFF,TGCGCCAGCAGCTTGTCGTCCGCGAACACTGAAGCTTTCTTT
-,TRBV7-2,TRBJ1-5,-,CASSFYYNQPQHF,TGTGCCAGCAGCTTTTACTATAATCAGCCCCAGCATTTT
-,TRBV4-1,TRBJ1-3,many,CASSQGVQTKRNTIYF,TGCGCCAGCAGCCAAGGAGTGCAGACCAAGCGAAACACCATATATTTT
-,TRBV6-5,TRBJ1-6,-,CASRRDTDNSPLHF,TGTGCCAGCAGGAGGGACACCGATAATTCACCCCTCCACTTT
TRBD1,TRBV12-3/TRBV12-4,TRBJ2-7,few,CASSFSGTGNEQYF,TGTGCCAGCAGTTTCTCCGGGACAGGGAACGAGCAGTACTTC
TRBD1,TRBV28,TRBJ2-7,-,CASSLSYRDREDEQYF,TGTGCCAGCAGTTTATCATACCGGGACAGGGAGGACGAGCAGTACTTC
-,TRBV4-1,TRBJ1-6,many,CASSLYRERPLHF,TGCGCCAGCAGCCTATACAGGGAGCGGCCCCTCCACTTT
-,TRBV3-1,TRBJ1-1,few,CASSTTREEWDKAFF,TGTGCCAGCAGCACAACGAGGGAGGAATGGGACAAAGCTTTCTTT
TRBD1,TRBV12-5,TRBJ2-1,-,CASGVVRTGINEQFF,TGTGCTAGTGGCGTAGTTAGGACAGGGATCAATGAGCAGTTCTTC
-,TRBV2,TRBJ2-3,many,CASGGIQSSTDTQYF,TGTGCCAGCGGGGGGATTCAAAGCTCCACAGATACGCAGTATTTT
-,TRBV2,TRBJ2-3,-,CASSDVLLFTDTQYF,TGTGCCAGCAGTGATGTGCTCCTATTCACAGATACGCAGTATTTT
-,TRBV12-3/TRBV12-4,TRBJ1-2,-,CASSLRRVVSNGYTF,TGTGCCAGCAGTCTCCGGAGGGTGGTATCCAATGGCTACACCTTC
-,TRBV2,TRBJ1-1,many,CASSETGRSTEAFF,TGTGCCAGCAGTGAAACAGGGAGAAGTACTGAAGCTTTCTTT
-,TRBV12-3/TRBV12-4,TRBJ1-6,few,CASSFERMMGSPLHF,TGTGCCAGCAGTTTTGAGAGGATGATGGGGTCACCCCTCCACTTT
-,TRBV2,TRBJ2-3,many,CASSSGDTQYF,TGTGCCAGCAGCTCCGGGGATACGCAGTATTTT
-,TRBV6-5,TRBJ2-5,many,CASSYQGLAETQYF,TGTGCCAGCAGTTACCAGGGGCTCGCGGAGACCCAGTACTTC
-,TRBV7-3,TRBJ2-7,many,CASSLYKGAYEQYF,TGTGCCAGCAGCTTATATAAGGGGGCCTACGAGCAGTACTTC
-,TRBV6-6,TRBJ2-7,many,CASSYTGREVRYF,TGTGCCAGCAGTTACACAGGGAGAGAAGTCCGGTACTTC
TRBD1,TRBV10-3,TRBJ2-1,-,CAITAGQGMNNEQFF,TGTGCCATCACCGCTGGACAGGGGATGAACAATGAGCAGTTCTTC
-,TRBV12-3/TRBV12-4,TRBJ2-1,-,CASSLIRVLGEQFF,TGTGCCAGCAGTTTAATTCGGGTTCTAGGTGAGCAGTTCTTC
-,TRBV27,TRBJ2-3,many,CASGSDYTDTQYF,TGTGCCAGCGGGTCAGATTACACAGATACGCAGTATTTT
TRBD2,TRBV3-1,TRBJ2-7,-,CASSQPSGGIYEQYF,TGTGCCAGCAGCCAACCTAGCGGGGGAATCTACGAGCAGTACTTC
-,TRBV7-9,TRBJ2-3,many,CASSGRRTDTQYF,TGTGCCAGCAGCGGCAGACGCACAGATACGCAGTATTTT
-,TRBV6-6,TRBJ1-1,-,CASSYTTGNTEAFF,TGTGCCAGCAGTTACACGACAGGGAACACTGAAGCTTTCTTT
TRBD2,TRBV27,TRBJ2-3,few,CASSIERGIDTQYF,TGTGCCAGCAGTATCGAGCGGGGGATAGATACGCAGTATTTT
-,TRBV7-2,TRBJ1-6,few,CASSPRTGTKSPLHF,TGTGCCAGCAGCCCACGGACCGGTACCAAGTCACCCCTCCACTTT
-,TRBV29-1,TRBJ1-1,many,CSVTWDTEAFF,TGCAGCGTGACATGGGACACTGAAGCTTTCTTT
TRBD1,TRBV11-2,TRBJ2-3,many,CASSSDRVISTDTQYF,TGTGCCAGCAGCTCAGACAGGGTTATTAGCACAGATACGCAGTATTTT
-,TRBV6-5,TRBJ1-1,few,CASSYRGAELVNTEAFF,TGTGCCAGCAGTTACAGAGGCGCAGAGCTTGTGAACACTGAAGCTTTCTTT
-,TRBV11-3,TRBJ2-2,-,CASSLGGPGELFF,TGTGCCAGCAGCTTAGGAGGGCCCGGGGAGCTGTTTTTT
-,TRBV7-8,TRBJ2-3,few,CASSLRPDGSTDTQYF,TGTGCCAGCAGCTTAAGGCCGGACGGATCCACAGATACGCAGTATTTT
-,TRBV6-1,TRBJ1-1,many,CASSAQTTNTEAFF,TGTGCCAGCAGTGCACAGACAACGAACACTGAAGCTTTCTTT
-,TRBV29-1,TRBJ2-2,few,CSVEDQVTVTGELFF,TGCAGCGTTGAAGATCAGGTGACAGTCACCGGGGAGCTGTTTTTT
TRBD1,TRBV29-1,TRBJ1-1,many,CSVETWDSMNTEAFF,TGCAGCGTTGAAACCTGGGACAGTATGAACACTGAAGCTTTCTTT
-,TRBV2,TRBJ2-3,-,CASSGGRTTGPDTQYF,TGTGCCAGCAGTGGGGGGCGCACAACAGGCCCAGATACGCAGTATTTT
-,TRBV6-5,TRBJ2-7,-,CASSYSTWASYEQYF,TGTGCCAGCAGTTACTCGACATGGGCATCCTACGAGCAGTACTTC
-,TRBV29-1,TRBJ2-7,many,CSVAYGTYEQYF,TGCAGCGTTGCCTACGGAACCTACGAGCAGTACTTC
-,TRBV9,TRBJ2-2,few,CASSEQGRPGELFF,TGTGCCAGCAGCGAACAGGGTCGACCCGGGGAGCTGTTTTTT
TRBD2,TRBV4-2,TRBJ2-6,many,CASSLASVSGGGGANVLTF,TGTGCCAGCAGCCTTGCTTCCGTTAGCGGGGGAGGAGGGGCCAACGTCCTGACTTTC
-,TRBV5-6,TRBJ2-3,few,CASSLASSVTDTQYF,TGTGCCAGCAGCTTGGCCAGTTCCGTAACAGATACGCAGTATTTT
TRBD1,TRBV7-9,TRBJ1-1,-,CASSLVAGGKGEAFF,TGTGCCAGCAGCTTAGTAGCAGGGGGCAAGGGTGAAGCTTTCTTT